The rows below give T cell receptor beta chains drawn from one sample of a study of blood T cell repertoires in COVID-19. Clones were sequenced by immunoSEQ multiplex PCR, and TCRdb holds only the in-frame ones, with some missing. This table has more than 450,000 clones, approximately 90% appearing once. The sequenced sample consisted of PBMCs or T cells enriched from blood (not recorded which). Every receptor here comes from a woman aged 18-29 years who had recovered from COVID-19. Each CDR3 is given without its conserved first and last residue. Each record gives: CDR3 length, V gene, J gene, CDR3 protein.

13	TRBV28	TRBJ1-2	ASSPSNRGGGGYT
11	TRBV24-1	TRBJ1-1	ATSETGDTEAF
15	TRBV4-1	TRBJ1-4	ASSHFPEGMANEKLF
12	TRBV5-1	TRBJ1-1	ASSLNEVNTEAF
11	TRBV2	TRBJ1-2	ASSDNRARGYT
11	TRBV11-3	TRBJ2-1	ASSLGQGNEQF
14	TRBV7-2	TRBJ1-2	ASSLAIGGINYGYT
12	TRBV7-2	TRBJ2-5	ASSSSGVGETQY
14	TRBV5-1	TRBJ2-7	ASSPMPTESSYEQY
12	TRBV7-9	TRBJ1-5	ASGGQYSNQPQH
12	TRBV7-2	TRBJ1-5	ASSNGQGTQPQH
14	TRBV2	TRBJ2-2	ASSEGGVTNTGELF
12	TRBV11-3	TRBJ2-7	ASSFGSGAAEQY
11	TRBV12-3/TRBV12-4	TRBJ2-7	ASSPGIDYEQY
13	TRBV24-1	TRBJ2-1	ATSGEGGLANEQF